These T cell receptor beta chains were read from a single sample in a study of regulatory T cells in long-lasting Graves disease. In TCRdb, the multiplex PCR reads were re-called with MiXCR into one record per CDR3 protein. The sample consists of 500,000 or so distinct CDR3 sequences, about 15% of them appearing once. These same records also appear under a second study, on T cells in Graves' hyperthyroidism and ophthalmopathy.

The source material was peripheral blood mononuclear cells (PBMCs), sampled at new diagnosis, from a patient treated with antithyroid drugs. All receptors come from a middle-aged woman with Graves disease. CDR3s include the opening cysteine and the closing phenylalanine or tryptophan. A D gene is named only where the DNA matches it firmly. The size entry is marked missing in some rows and otherwise reads once, few, many or a size class.

TRBV7-9	TRBJ1-1	NA	many	CASSLAQNTEAFF	TGTGCCAGCAGCTTAGCGCAGAACACTGAAGCTTTCTTT
TRBV6-1	TRBJ1-1	TRBD1	NA	CASSSQGATNTEAFF	TGTGCCAGCAGCTCTCAGGGGGCAACGAACACTGAAGCTTTCTTT
TRBV27	TRBJ1-2	NA	many	CASSLKGRERYGYTF	TGTGCCAGCAGTTTAAAGGGCAGGGAGCGCTATGGCTACACCTTC
TRBV28	TRBJ1-4	TRBD1	many	CASSPQDRSWEKLFF	TGTGCCAGCAGTCCACAGGACAGGTCGTGGGAAAAACTGTTTTTT
TRBV5-1	TRBJ2-5	TRBD2	NA	CASSLAVAGGPGETQYF	TGCGCCAGCAGCTTGGCGGTAGCGGGGGGGCCAGGAGAGACCCAGTACTTC
TRBV6-1	TRBJ1-2	NA	NA	CASTPGQLIGVGGYTF	TGTGCCAGCACCCCCGGACAGTTGATAGGTGTAGGTGGCTACACCTTC
TRBV29-1	TRBJ2-7	TRBD1	many	CSVGETGAREQYF	TGCAGCGTTGGTGAGACAGGGGCGCGAGAGCAGTACTTC
TRBV7-8	TRBJ1-2	NA	few	CASTLGERDRRYTF	TGTGCCAGCACCCTAGGGGAGAGGGATCGTCGCTACACCTTC
TRBV7-2	TRBJ1-4	NA	few	CASSFWGEKLFF	TGTGCCAGCAGTTTTTGGGGGGAAAAACTGTTTTTT
TRBV18	TRBJ2-5	NA	once	CTSSPEETQYF	TGTACCAGCTCACCGGAGGAGACCCAGTACTTC
TRBV3-1	TRBJ2-7	NA	few	CASSPPGDWGIYEQYF	TGTGCCAGCAGCCCCCCCGGTGATTGGGGAATTTACGAGCAGTACTTC
TRBV2	TRBJ2-1	NA	many	CASIGASRPAYNEQFF	TGTGCCAGCATAGGGGCCTCTCGCCCCGCCTACAATGAGCAGTTCTTC
TRBV7-9	TRBJ1-2	TRBD1	many	CASSSGQDYGYTF	TGTGCCAGCAGCTCAGGACAGGACTATGGCTACACCTTC
TRBV6-5	TRBJ2-7	NA	many	CASSYGKDEQYF	TGTGCCAGCAGTTACGGGAAGGACGAGCAGTACTTC
TRBV24-1	TRBJ2-5	TRBD1	NA	CATSDPGTGSQETQYF	TGTGCCACCAGTGACCCCGGGACAGGGAGCCAAGAGACCCAGTACTTC
TRBV2	TRBJ2-5	NA	many	CAGGGAQETQYF	TGTGCCGGGGGGGGGGCGCAAGAGACCCAGTACTTC
TRBV20-1	TRBJ1-2	NA	many	CSAEWGTPYGYTF	TGCAGTGCTGAATGGGGAACCCCATATGGCTACACCTTC
TRBV3-1	TRBJ2-1	TRBD1	many	CASCFGQGGFNEQFF	TGTGCCAGCTGTTTTGGACAGGGAGGTTTCAATGAGCAGTTCTTC
TRBV20-1	TRBJ1-1	NA	once	CSARILRAATFF	TGCAGTGCTAGGATCCTCCGGGCCGCAACTTTCTTT
TRBV28	TRBJ2-1	NA	many	CASSPGGPPSYNEQFF	TGTGCCAGCAGTCCCGGGGGGCCCCCCTCCTACAATGAGCAGTTCTTC
TRBV6-2/TRBV6-3	TRBJ2-1	NA	many	CASSPPGTPTGEQFF	TGTGCCAGCAGTCCCCCCGGGACTCCCACTGGGGAGCAGTTCTTC
TRBV3-1	TRBJ2-5	TRBD2	many	CASSRGLAGGQETQYF	TGCGCCAGCAGCCGGGGACTAGCGGGGGGGCAGGAGACCCAGTACTTC
TRBV12-3/TRBV12-4	TRBJ2-5	NA	few	CASNRGYQETQYF	TGTGCCAGCAATAGGGGTTACCAAGAGACCCAGTACTTC
TRBV29-1	TRBJ1-1	TRBD1	NA	CSPWGAGQKNTEAFF	TGCAGCCCCTGGGGCGCGGGACAGAAGAACACTGAAGCTTTCTTT
TRBV12-3/TRBV12-4	TRBJ2-3	TRBD2	many	CASSPRPGLAGGPDTQYF	TGTGCCAGCAGTCCACGCCCCGGGCTAGCGGGGGGGCCAGATACGCAGTATTTT
TRBV3-1	TRBJ2-1	NA	few	CASSHGLWDNEQFF	TGTGCCAGCAGCCACGGACTTTGGGACAATGAGCAGTTCTTC
TRBV3-1	TRBJ1-4	NA	many	CASSQERVQGREKLFF	TGTGCCAGCAGCCAAGAAAGGGTCCAGGGTAGGGAAAAACTGTTTTTT
TRBV28	TRBJ1-4	NA	many	CASGIRDEKLFF	TGTGCCAGCGGAATCAGGGATGAAAAACTGTTTTTT
TRBV20-1	TRBJ2-7	NA	many	CSARGGHEQYF	TGCAGTGCTAGAGGGGGGCACGAGCAGTACTTC
TRBV5-1	TRBJ1-1	NA	NA	CASRGQINTEAFF	TGCGCCAGCAGAGGACAGATCAACACTGAAGCTTTCTTT
TRBV28	TRBJ1-1	TRBD1	many	CASSLSQGGAFF	TGTGCCAGCAGTTTATCCCAGGGGGGAGCTTTCTTT
TRBV19	TRBJ1-1	TRBD1	NA	CASSIGDRGPWTEAFF	TGTGCCAGTAGTATAGGGGACAGGGGGCCTTGGACTGAAGCTTTCTTT
TRBV30	TRBJ1-2	TRBD1	NA	CAWSSGQNHIPGYTF	TGTGCCTGGAGTTCGGGACAGAACCATATCCCTGGCTACACCTTC
TRBV2	TRBJ1-1	NA	NA	CASSEGGSTEAFF	TGTGCCAGCAGTGAAGGGGGGTCCACTGAAGCTTTCTTT
TRBV3-1	TRBJ2-3	TRBD2	many	CASLAGGEADTQYF	TGTGCCAGCCTAGCGGGGGGGGAGGCAGATACGCAGTATTTT
TRBV10-3	TRBJ1-1	NA	few	CAIGPGAGFTEAFF	TGTGCCATCGGTCCAGGGGCAGGGTTCACTGAAGCTTTCTTT
TRBV5-6	TRBJ2-2	NA	NA	CASSLVLGDIGELFF	TGTGCCAGCAGCTTGGTCCTAGGGGACATCGGGGAGCTGTTTTTT
TRBV2	TRBJ1-1	NA	few	CASSVGTNQMNTEAFF	TGTGCCAGCAGTGTTGGAACAAATCAGATGAACACTGAAGCTTTCTTT
TRBV9	TRBJ2-1	NA	few	CASSVEGRIDEQFF	TGTGCCAGCAGCGTAGAAGGCCGTATCGATGAGCAGTTCTTC
TRBV2	TRBJ1-5	NA	many	CASGGDSNQPQHF	TGTGCCAGCGGGGGAGATAGCAATCAGCCCCAGCATTTT
TRBV6-9	TRBJ1-4	TRBD1	many	CASSSPADRFTGKLFF	TGTGCCAGCAGTTCACCCGCGGACAGGTTCACTGGGAAACTGTTTTTT
TRBV28	TRBJ1-2	NA	many	CASSFGQNYGYTF	TGTGCCAGCAGTTTCGGACAGAACTATGGCTACACCTTC
TRBV6-5	TRBJ1-5	NA	many	CASSYPPVGEGYGNQPQHF	TGTGCCAGCAGTTACCCCCCCGTGGGGGAAGGGTATGGCAATCAGCCCCAGCATTTT